A selection of T cell receptor beta chains follows, all from one sample in a study of blood T cell repertoires in COVID-19. The protocol was immunoSEQ multiplex PCR, while the TCRdb copy is restricted to in-frame clones and leaves out a portion. Among about 59,000 clones, roughly 80% were seen once, and the ten largest hold approximately 15%. Sequenced sample: peripheral blood. These TCRs come from a woman in her 70s with acute or convalescent COVID-19. CDR3s include the opening cysteine and the closing phenylalanine or tryptophan. D genes are given only for firm matches. Rows may omit the clone size; those that give it use once, few, many or a size class.

NA	TRBV2	NA	TRBJ1-2	TGTGCCAGCAGTGAAGCTAGTTATGGCTACACCTTC	CASSEASYGYTF
NA	TRBV30	NA	TRBJ1-5	TGTGCCTGGAGTCGTTCCCGCACGGCGGGGGGTTATAGCAATCAGCCCCAGCATTTT	CAWSRSRTAGGYSNQPQHF
NA	TRBV6-5	few	TRBJ2-5	TGTGCCAGCAGGAGGGGGGGAAGGGAGACCCAGTACTTC	CASRRGGRETQYF
NA	TRBV10-3	NA	TRBJ1-3	TGTGCCATCTCCGGACAGCTCCTCTCTGGAAACACCATATATTTT	CAISGQLLSGNTIYF
NA	TRBV18	NA	TRBJ1-3	TGTGCCAGCTCACCTCGAGAAATCATTGGAAACACCATATATTTT	CASSPREIIGNTIYF
NA	TRBV10-3	NA	TRBJ2-7	TGTGCCATCGCCGGCAGGGGGGCCCGCGAGCAGTACTTC	CAIAGRGAREQYF
NA	TRBV10-1	NA	TRBJ2-3	TGCGCCAGCGGCCGCCAGGTTGATACGCAGTATTTT	CASGRQVDTQYF
TRBD1	TRBV2	NA	TRBJ1-6	TGTGCCAGCAGGAGTCAGGGGGCGAATTCACCCCTCCACTTT	CASRSQGANSPLHF
NA	TRBV18	NA	TRBJ1-4	TGTGCCAGCTCCACCTGGTCCCCCACCGGAGCCGGGGCTAATGAAAAACTGTTTTTT	CASSTWSPTGAGANEKLFF
TRBD1	TRBV27	once	TRBJ2-1	TGTGCCAGCAGCTCAGCCGGGACAGGGTATGAGCAGTTCTTC	CASSSAGTGYEQFF
TRBD1	TRBV6-5	NA	TRBJ1-1	TGTGCCAGCAGCGTCGACAGGGGTCGGACTGAAGCTTTCTTT	CASSVDRGRTEAFF
TRBD1	TRBV18	NA	TRBJ1-4	TGTGCCAGCTCACCTCTGAATGGACAGGCGTATGGAAAACTGTTTTTT	CASSPLNGQAYGKLFF
TRBD2	TRBV19	NA	TRBJ2-3	TGTGCCAGTAGTCCTCAGCGGGGGGGCCTTACAGATACGCAGTATTTT	CASSPQRGGLTDTQYF
NA	TRBV2	few	TRBJ1-5	TGTGCCAGCAGTGCCAGGTTTCAGCCCCAGCATTTT	CASSARFQPQHF
NA	TRBV12-3/TRBV12-4	NA	TRBJ1-1	TGTGCCAGCAGTTTGGGAGGGAACACTGAAGCTTTCTTT	CASSLGGNTEAFF
NA	TRBV5-6	NA	TRBJ1-1	TGTGCCAGCAGCTTGGCCCGGGGGGTTGGGACTGAAGCTTTCTTT	CASSLARGVGTEAFF
NA	TRBV25-1	NA	TRBJ1-2	TGTGCCAGCAGTGCGCTGGAGGGTTACTATGGCTACACCTTC	CASSALEGYYGYTF
TRBD1	TRBV2	NA	TRBJ1-2	TGTGCCAGCAGTGGCAGGGGGCGCGAAGGCTACACCTTC	CASSGRGREGYTF
NA	TRBV6-4	once	TRBJ1-6	TGTGCCAGCAGTGACGGGTTCTGGGCCTCACCCCTCCACTTT	CASSDGFWASPLHF
NA	TRBV5-6	NA	TRBJ1-5	TGTGCCAGCAGCTCGTACCGGACTCTTAGCAATCAGCCCCAGCATTTT	CASSSYRTLSNQPQHF
TRBD1	TRBV6-5	NA	TRBJ1-1	TGTGCCAGCAAGGGGGACAGCCTGAACACTGAAGCTTTCTTT	CASKGDSLNTEAFF
TRBD2	TRBV9	NA	TRBJ2-3	TGTGCCAGCAGCGTAGACACGGGGGGGCGCACAGATACGCAGTATTTT	CASSVDTGGRTDTQYF
NA	TRBV30	few	TRBJ2-6	TGTGCCTGGACAGGGATGCTATCTGGGGCCAACGTCCTGACTTTC	CAWTGMLSGANVLTF
NA	TRBV5-1	NA	TRBJ2-7	TGCGCCAGCAGCGTGGCGGGACAGTCCCTCTACGAGCAGTACTTC	CASSVAGQSLYEQYF
NA	TRBV7-3	NA	TRBJ2-1	TGTGCCAGCAGCTCCGTAGCAGCGACCTACAATGAGCAGTTCTTC	CASSSVAATYNEQFF
TRBD1	TRBV5-5	NA	TRBJ2-6	TGTGCCAGCAGCTTTTCCGGGACAGATCCATCTGGGGCCAACGTCCTGACTTTC	CASSFSGTDPSGANVLTF
NA	TRBV14	NA	TRBJ1-5	TGTGCCAGCAGCCAAGCAACAGGAAGACCTAATCAGCCCCAGCATTTT	CASSQATGRPNQPQHF
TRBD1	TRBV2	NA	TRBJ1-4	TGTGCCAGCAGACCGACAGGGGAACTGTTTTTT	CASRPTGELFF
NA	TRBV7-3	NA	TRBJ1-5	TGTGCCAGCTCGGGGGGATTCGGTCAGCCCCAGCATTTT	CASSGGFGQPQHF
NA	TRBV7-6	once	TRBJ2-1	TGTGCCAGCAGCTTAGGTCTCGGAGGGACAGACTCCTACAATGAGCAGTTCTTC	CASSLGLGGTDSYNEQFF
TRBD1	TRBV19	NA	TRBJ1-2	TGTGCCAGTAGTACCAGGGGGCCTGGGTATGGCTACACCTTC	CASSTRGPGYGYTF
TRBD1	TRBV7-7	NA	TRBJ2-5	TGTGCCAGCAGCAAATCGACAGGGAAAGAGACCCAGTACTTC	CASSKSTGKETQYF
NA	TRBV24-1	once	TRBJ2-5	TGTGCCACCAGTGATTTCTCGGAGACCCAGTACTTC	CATSDFSETQYF
TRBD2	TRBV7-3	NA	TRBJ2-3	TGTGCCAGCAGCATACTAGCGGGGGGGATAACAGATACGCAGTATTTT	CASSILAGGITDTQYF
TRBD1	TRBV10-1	NA	TRBJ1-1	TGCGCCAGCAGTGGGACAGGGCTGGGCACTGAAGCTTTCTTT	CASSGTGLGTEAFF
NA	TRBV9	few	TRBJ1-6	TGTGCCAGCAGCACCAGCTCCTATAATTCACCCCTCCACTTT	CASSTSSYNSPLHF
NA	TRBV19	NA	TRBJ1-3	TGTGCCAGTAGTATAACAGGCTCTGGAAACACCATATATTTT	CASSITGSGNTIYF
TRBD2	TRBV9	NA	TRBJ2-5	TGTGCCAGCAGCCCTGGGGGGGTGCCGGAAGAGACCCAGTACTTC	CASSPGGVPEETQYF
NA	TRBV10-3	NA	TRBJ2-3	TGTGCCATCAATCCCTGGCCAGGGGCAACAGATACGCAGTATTTT	CAINPWPGATDTQYF
TRBD2	TRBV7-9	once	TRBJ2-5	TGTGCCAGCTCAGTAGCGGGGGCGGAGACCCAGTACTTC	CASSVAGAETQYF
TRBD1	TRBV6-1	few	TRBJ2-1	TGTGCCAGCAGTGACCCTGACAGGGCTCGGGAGCAGTTCTTC	CASSDPDRAREQFF
NA	TRBV7-9	NA	TRBJ1-5	TGTGCCAGCAGCCGAGGGATCAATCAGCCCCAGCATTTT	CASSRGINQPQHF
NA	TRBV5-1	NA	TRBJ2-7	TGCGCCAGCAGCTTGGAGGCAGGGGCATACTACGAGCAGTACTTC	CASSLEAGAYYEQYF
TRBD2	TRBV27	NA	TRBJ2-1	TGTGCCAGCGGCCGGACGGGGGGCAATGAGCAGTTCTTC	CASGRTGGNEQFF
NA	TRBV5-1	NA	TRBJ1-1	TGCGCCAGCAGCTCTAGGGGAGGAACTGAAGCTTTCTTT	CASSSRGGTEAFF
NA	TRBV5-4	NA	TRBJ1-2	TGTGCCAGCAGCGTGCCGGGGGCGGGGGACTATGGCTACACCTTC	CASSVPGAGDYGYTF
NA	TRBV7-9	NA	TRBJ2-2	TGTGCCAGCAGCTTAGGACAGGCCACCGGGGAGCTGTTTTTT	CASSLGQATGELFF
NA	TRBV29-1	NA	TRBJ1-2	TGCAGCGCCTGGGGCGGGGGCGCGGATGGCTACACCTTC	CSAWGGGADGYTF
NA	TRBV27	NA	TRBJ1-1	TGTGCCAGCAGTAAACAGGGTAACACTGAAGCTTTCTTT	CASSKQGNTEAFF
NA	TRBV20-1	NA	TRBJ2-1	TGCAGTGCTAGTGGACCATCGGGCTACAATGAGCAGTTCTTC	CSASGPSGYNEQFF
NA	TRBV5-8	NA	TRBJ1-4	TGTGCCAGCAACCTGGGGGGAGGGCTCAATGAAAAACTGTTTTTT	CASNLGGGLNEKLFF
NA	TRBV2	NA	TRBJ1-5	TGTGCCAGCAGTGAAGCGCTTGGGCCGGGACAGCCCCAGCATTTT	CASSEALGPGQPQHF
NA	TRBV5-1	many	TRBJ2-2	TGCGCCAGCAGCTTGGACCCGGTGAACACCGGGGAGCTGTTTTTT	CASSLDPVNTGELFF
TRBD2	TRBV6-6	NA	TRBJ2-1	TGTGCCAGCACCGTAAATAGCGGGGGGGCCGGTGAGCAGTTCTTC	CASTVNSGGAGEQFF
NA	TRBV9	NA	TRBJ2-5	TGTGCCAGCAGCGTAGGCACAGCCCAAGAGACCCAGTACTTC	CASSVGTAQETQYF